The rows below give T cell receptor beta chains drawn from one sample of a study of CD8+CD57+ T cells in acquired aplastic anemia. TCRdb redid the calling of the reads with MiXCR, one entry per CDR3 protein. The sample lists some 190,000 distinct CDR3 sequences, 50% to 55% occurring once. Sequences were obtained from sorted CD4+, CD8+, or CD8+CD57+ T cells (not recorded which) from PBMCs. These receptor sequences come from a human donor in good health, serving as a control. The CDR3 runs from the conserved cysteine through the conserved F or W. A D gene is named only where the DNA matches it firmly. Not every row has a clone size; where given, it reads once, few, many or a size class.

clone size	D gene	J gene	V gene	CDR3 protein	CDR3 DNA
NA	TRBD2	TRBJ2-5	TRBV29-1	CSVYRGDSETQYF	TGCAGCGTGTACCGGGGGGACTCGGAGACCCAGTACTTC
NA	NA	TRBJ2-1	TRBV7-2	CASSPSGNEQFF	TGTGCCAGCAGCCCCTCAGGCAATGAGCAGTTCTTC
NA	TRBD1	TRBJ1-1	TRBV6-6	CASGPSGQGGAEAFF	TGCGCCAGTGGCCCCTCGGGACAGGGCGGAGCTGAAGCTTTCTTT
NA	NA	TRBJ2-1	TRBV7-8	CASSSTGGGNEQFF	TGTGCCAGCAGTTCGACGGGGGGCGGGAATGAGCAGTTCTTC
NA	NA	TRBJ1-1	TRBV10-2	CATSVLRALNTEAFF	TGCGCCACCTCTGTCCTTCGGGCCCTAAACACTGAAGCTTTCTTT
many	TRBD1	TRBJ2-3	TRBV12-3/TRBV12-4	CASRTLDRGGDTQYF	TGTGCCAGCAGGACGTTGGACAGGGGAGGAGATACGCAGTATTTT
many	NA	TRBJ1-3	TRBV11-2	CASSLRGMGSGNTIYF	TGTGCCAGCAGTCTAAGGGGCATGGGCTCTGGAAACACCATATATTTT
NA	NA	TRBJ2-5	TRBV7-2	CASSLGALREATQYF	TGTGCCAGCAGCTTAGGGGCCCTGAGGGAGGCGACCCAGTACTTC
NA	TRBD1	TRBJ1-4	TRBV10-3	CAISAGQGDEKLFF	TGTGCCATCAGTGCGGGACAGGGAGACGAAAAACTGTTTTTT
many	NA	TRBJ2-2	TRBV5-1	CASSLRDTGELFF	TGCGCCAGCAGCTTGAGGGACACCGGGGAGCTGTTTTTT
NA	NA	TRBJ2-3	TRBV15	CATSRAGADTQYF	TGTGCCACCAGCAGAGCGGGGGCAGATACGCAGTATTTT
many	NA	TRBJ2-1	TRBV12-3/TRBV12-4	CASVQGFNEQFF	TGTGCCAGCGTTCAGGGCTTCAATGAGCAGTTCTTC
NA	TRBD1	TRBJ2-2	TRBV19	CASKGAGDTGELFF	TGTGCCAGTAAGGGGGCAGGGGACACCGGGGAGCTGTTTTTT